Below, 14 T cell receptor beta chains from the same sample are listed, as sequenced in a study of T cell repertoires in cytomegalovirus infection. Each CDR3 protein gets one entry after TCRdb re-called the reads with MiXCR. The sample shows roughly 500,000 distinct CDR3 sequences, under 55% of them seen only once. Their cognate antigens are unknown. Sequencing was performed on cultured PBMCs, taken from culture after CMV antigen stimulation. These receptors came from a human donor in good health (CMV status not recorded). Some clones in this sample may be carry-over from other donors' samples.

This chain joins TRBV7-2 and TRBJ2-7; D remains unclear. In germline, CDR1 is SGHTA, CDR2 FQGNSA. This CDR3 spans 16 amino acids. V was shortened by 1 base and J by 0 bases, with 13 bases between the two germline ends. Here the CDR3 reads CASSLVFAESSYEQYF. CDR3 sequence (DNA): TGTGCCAGCAGCTTAGTATTCGCGGAGAGCTCCTACGAGCAGTACTTC.

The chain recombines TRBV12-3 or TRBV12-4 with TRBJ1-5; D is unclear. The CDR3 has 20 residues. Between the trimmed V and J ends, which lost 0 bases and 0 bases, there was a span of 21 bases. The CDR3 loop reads CASSLALGRGSGDSNQPQHF. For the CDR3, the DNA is TGTGCCAGCAGTTTAGCGCTGGGCAGAGGATCGGGCGATAGCAATCAGCCCCAGCATTTT.

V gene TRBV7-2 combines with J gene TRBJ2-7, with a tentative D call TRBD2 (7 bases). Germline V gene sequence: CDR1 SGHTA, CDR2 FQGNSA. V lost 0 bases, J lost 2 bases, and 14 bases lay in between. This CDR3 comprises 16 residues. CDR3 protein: CASSLAWGGAPYEQYF. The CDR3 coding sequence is TGTGCCAGCAGCTTAGCTTGGGGGGGGGCCCCCTACGAGCAGTACTTC. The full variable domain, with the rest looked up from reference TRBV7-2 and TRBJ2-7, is GAGVSQSPSNKVTEKGKDVELRCDPISGHTALYWYRQSLGQGLEFLIYFQGNSAPDKSGLPSDRFSAERTGGSVSTLTIQRTQQEDSAVYLCASSLAWGGAPYEQYFGPGTRLTVT.

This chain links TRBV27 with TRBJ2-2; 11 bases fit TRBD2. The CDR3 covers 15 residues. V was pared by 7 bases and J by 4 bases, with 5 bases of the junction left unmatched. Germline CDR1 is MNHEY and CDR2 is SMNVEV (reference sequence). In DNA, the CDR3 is TGTGCCAGCACCAAAGGGACTAGCGGCACCGGGGAGCTGTTTTTT. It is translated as CASTKGTSGTGELFF.

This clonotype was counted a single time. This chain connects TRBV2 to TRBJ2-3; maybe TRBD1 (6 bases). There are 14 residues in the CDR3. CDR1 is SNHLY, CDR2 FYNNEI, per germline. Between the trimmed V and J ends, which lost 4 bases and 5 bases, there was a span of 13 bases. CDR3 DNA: TGTGCCAGCAGTGCGGAGTGGGGGCAAGATACGCAGTATTTT. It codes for CASSAEWGQDTQYF.

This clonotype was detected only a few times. CDR3 bases: TGTGCCAGCAGGGGGATGGGGGGCCAATATAATTCACCCCTCCACTTT. It is translated as CASRGMGGQYNSPLHF. The V call is TRBV27, the J call TRBJ1-6; possibly TRBD1 for D (6 bases). V was cut by 6 bases and J by 4 bases, with 16 bases left in between. The germline V gene has CDR1 MNHEY and CDR2 SMNVEV (reference sequence). The CDR3 is 16 amino acids.

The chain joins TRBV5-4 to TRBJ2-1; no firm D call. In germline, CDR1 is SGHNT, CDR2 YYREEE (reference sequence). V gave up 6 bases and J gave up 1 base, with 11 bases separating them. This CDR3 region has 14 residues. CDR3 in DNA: TGTGCCAGCACCTGGGTGGGATCCTACAATGAGCAGTTCTTC. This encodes CASTWVGSYNEQFF.

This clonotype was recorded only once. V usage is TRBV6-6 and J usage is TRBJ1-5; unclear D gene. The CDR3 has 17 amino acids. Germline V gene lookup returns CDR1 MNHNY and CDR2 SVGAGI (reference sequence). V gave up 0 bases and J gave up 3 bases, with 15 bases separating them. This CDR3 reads CASSYSFGQAFNQPQHF. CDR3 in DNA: TGTGCCAGCAGTTACTCCTTTGGGCAGGCCTTCAATCAGCCCCAGCATTTT.

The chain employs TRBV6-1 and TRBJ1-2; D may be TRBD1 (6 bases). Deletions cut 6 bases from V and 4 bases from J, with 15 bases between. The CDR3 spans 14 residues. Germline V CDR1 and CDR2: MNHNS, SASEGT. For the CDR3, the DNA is TGTGCCAGCAGAACCGGACAGACCACCTATGGCTACACCTTC. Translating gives CASRTGQTTYGYTF.

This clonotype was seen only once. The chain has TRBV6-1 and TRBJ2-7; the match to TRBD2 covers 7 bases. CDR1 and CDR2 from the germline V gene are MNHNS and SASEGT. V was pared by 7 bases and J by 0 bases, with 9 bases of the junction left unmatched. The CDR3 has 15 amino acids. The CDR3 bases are TGTGCCAGCATGTTGGGGGAGGGGAGCTCCTACGAGCAGTACTTC. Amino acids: CASMLGEGSSYEQYF.

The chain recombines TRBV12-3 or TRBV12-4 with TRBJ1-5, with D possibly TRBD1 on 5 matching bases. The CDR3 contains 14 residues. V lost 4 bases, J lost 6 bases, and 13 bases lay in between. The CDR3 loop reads CASSSWGTGQPQHF. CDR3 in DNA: TGTGCCAGCAGTTCGTGGGGGACGGGTCAGCCCCAGCATTTT.

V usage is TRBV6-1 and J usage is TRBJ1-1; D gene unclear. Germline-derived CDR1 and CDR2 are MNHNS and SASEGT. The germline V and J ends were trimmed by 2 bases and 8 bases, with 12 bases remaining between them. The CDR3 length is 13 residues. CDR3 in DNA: TGTGCCAGCAGTGAATATCTGGAGCGGGAAGCTTTCTTT. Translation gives CASSEYLEREAFF.

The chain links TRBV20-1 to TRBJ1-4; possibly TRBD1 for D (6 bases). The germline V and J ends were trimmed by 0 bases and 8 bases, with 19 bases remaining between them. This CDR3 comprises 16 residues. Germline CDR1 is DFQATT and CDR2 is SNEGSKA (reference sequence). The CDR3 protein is CSARDHGEQGGEKLFF. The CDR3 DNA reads TGCAGTGCTAGAGATCACGGGGAACAGGGTGGCGAAAAACTGTTTTTT.

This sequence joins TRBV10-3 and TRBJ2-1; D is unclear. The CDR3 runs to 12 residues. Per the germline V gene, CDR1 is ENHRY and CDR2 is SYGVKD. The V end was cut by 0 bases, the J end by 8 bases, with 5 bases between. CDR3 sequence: CAISESRYEQFF. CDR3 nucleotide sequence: TGTGCCATCAGTGAGTCAAGGTATGAGCAGTTCTTC.